This entry lists 29 T cell receptor beta chains sequenced from one sample in a study of cytomegalovirus exposure and HLA in healthy donors (dated by TCRdb to the late 2010s). The library was obtained by the immunoSEQ multiplex PCR assay. For the multiplex PCR, a mixture combining 60 forward primers for TCR Vbeta segments and 13 reverse primers for TCR Jbeta segments was used. This immuneACCESS table, as held by TCRdb, lists in-frame sequences with V and J called but not all clones. Of the missing ones, under half trace to an unresolved V gene in checked studies; the others have no known cause. A total of around 150,000 clones appear in this sample, 65% to 85% of them only once. The ten most abundant clones make up around 3.7% of the sample. The sequencing input was PBMCs. The receptors derive from a male donor in good health and CMV-seronegative.

V is TRBV27 and J is TRBJ2-7; D may be TRBD2 (5 bases). Trimming removed 6 bases at V and 3 bases at J, with 12 bases between. The V gene's germline CDR1 is MNHEY and CDR2 SMNVEV (reference sequence). The CDR3 contains 13 residues. Here the CDR3 reads CASRPAGDYEQYF. The CDR3 DNA is TGTGCCAGCAGACCGGCCGGGGACTACGAGCAGTACTTC.

This clone was seen a few times. V is TRBV11-2 and J is TRBJ2-5; 10 nucleotides align to TRBD2. Germline V gives CDR1 SGHAT, CDR2 FQNNGV. Losses at the gene ends were 5 bases for V and 5 bases for J; bases not matched to a gene: 8. The CDR3 runs 15 residues. CDR3 amino acids: CASSAGAGGLETQYF. The CDR3 DNA reads as TGTGCCAGCAGCGCCGGAGCGGGGGGGCTGGAGACCCAGTACTTC. The whole variable domain, filled in from reference TRBV11-2 and TRBJ2-5, reads EAGVAQSPRYKIIEKRQSVAFWCNPISGHATLYWYQQILGQGPKLLIQFQNNGVVDDSQLPKDRFSAERLKGVDSTLKIQPAKLEDSAVYLCASSAGAGGLETQYFGPGTRLLVL.

This chain uses TRBV4-3 with TRBJ1-2, with a tentative D call TRBD1 (6 bases). The germline V and J ends were trimmed by 0 bases and 8 bases, with 19 bases remaining between them. This CDR3 has 16 amino acids. The germline gives CDR1 LGHNA, CDR2 YSLEER. The CDR3 DNA follows: TGCGCCAGCAGCCAAGATCATCCCGGGACACAGTGGGGCTACACCTTC. Translating it yields CASSQDHPGTQWGYTF.

The chain is built from TRBV7-3 and TRBJ2-1, with no clear D. The V and J ends lost 5 bases and 0 bases respectively, with 11 bases between them. The CDR3 totals 15 residues. CDR1 and CDR2 from the germline V gene are SGHTA and FQGTGA. The CDR3 spells CASSHVLSSYNEQFF. The CDR3 region has the DNA TGTGCCAGCAGCCATGTCCTGAGCTCCTACAATGAGCAGTTCTTC. The full variable domain, in which reference TRBV7-3 and TRBJ2-1 provide the parts outside the CDR3, is GAGVSQTPSNKVTEKGKYVELRCDPISGHTALYWYRQSLGQGPEFLIYFQGTGAADDSGLPNDRFFAVRPEGSVSTLKIQRTERGDSAVYLCASSHVLSSYNEQFFGPGTRLTVL.

The rearrangement links TRBV4-2 to TRBJ1-2; D is perhaps TRBD1 (6 bases). V shed 0 bases and J shed 4 bases, with 12 bases lying between them. The CDR3 loop spans 15 amino acids. Germline assignment: CDR1 LGHNA and CDR2 YNFKEQ. CDR3 DNA sequence: TGTGCCAGCAGCCAAGAAGGGGGAATCTCCTATGGCTACACCTTC. Protein product: CASSQEGGISYGYTF.

The chain uses TRBV6-6 and TRBJ2-7; no reliable D call. Trimming took 9 bases from V and 4 from J, leaving 10 bases between them. The CDR3 spans 11 residues. Germline CDR1 and CDR2: MNHNY and SVGAGI (reference sequence). As DNA, the CDR3 is TGTGCCAGTCAGGCAACATACGAGCAGTACTTC. Amino acids: CASQATYEQYF.

This chain uses TRBV9 with TRBJ1-2, with 10 bases matching TRBD1. The CDR3 contains 15 residues. J lost 5 bases, V lost 3 bases, and 7 bases had no gene match. Germline V gene lookup returns CDR1 SGDLS and CDR2 YYNGEE. In DNA form, the CDR3 reads TGTGCCAGCAGCGAGGGGGACAGGGGTGTATATGGCTACACCTTC. It yields the protein CASSEGDRGVYGYTF.

The V and J genes are TRBV2 and TRBJ2-3; no definite D call. The CDR3 is 14 residues long. The germline V gene has CDR1 SNHLY and CDR2 FYNNEI. Deletions cut 5 bases from V and 7 bases from J, with 16 bases between. CDR3 sequence: CASSILSFPNTQYF. CDR3 DNA sequence: TGTGCCAGCAGTATCCTATCCTTTCCAAATACGCAGTATTTT.

As concerns this clone: Sequence at one end of the junction differs from germline and may be a read error. V gene TRBV7-9 combines with J gene TRBJ1-4; a possible D gene is TRBD1 (5 bases). Germline CDR1 and CDR2: SEHNR and FQNEAQ (reference sequence). This CDR3 spans 16 amino acids. The CDR3 coding sequence is TGTTCCAGCAGCTTAGATATCGGGGGAGAGGATGAAAAACTGTTTTTT. It is translated as CSSSLDIGGEDEKLFF.

The J gene is TRBJ1-1, the V gene TRBV2; 7 positions match TRBD1. V was clipped by 3 bases and J by 3 bases; unmatched bases: 4. The CDR3 has 14 residues. Germline V gives CDR1 SNHLY, CDR2 FYNNEI. In DNA form, the CDR3 reads TGTGCCAGCAGTGACTGGCAGGGGGACACTGAAGCTTTCTTT. Translating it yields CASSDWQGDTEAFF.

J is TRBJ1-1 and V is TRBV6-5; D uncertain. V lost 0 bases and J 1 base, leaving 3 bases between the germline ends. The CDR3 sequence is 13 residues long. CDR1 is MNHEY and CDR2 is SVGAGI in the germline V gene. The CDR3 DNA reads as TGTGCCAGCAGTTACTCTAAGAACACTGAAGCTTTCTTT. Encoded protein: CASSYSKNTEAFF.

The chain joins TRBV30 to TRBJ2-3; tentative D call: TRBD1 (6 bases). Germline V gene lookup returns CDR1 GTSNPN and CDR2 SVGIG (reference sequence). The germline V and J ends were trimmed by 2 bases and 5 bases, with 17 bases remaining between them. CDR3 size: 15 residues. The CDR3 region is CAWSFEREGEDTQYF. The CDR3 nucleotides are TGTGCCTGGAGTTTCGAGCGCGAGGGGGAAGATACGCAGTATTTT.

The chain has TRBV29-1 and TRBJ1-2, with TRBD1 matching 10 bases. Germline V gene data show CDR1 as SQVTM and CDR2 as ANQGSEA. J lost 3 bases, V lost 7 bases, and 2 bases had no gene match. This CDR3 contains 12 residues. The chain's CDR3 is CSAGTGDYGYTF. CDR3 DNA: TGCAGCGCCGGGACAGGGGACTATGGCTACACCTTC.

This clone has only one observation. V usage is TRBV6-1 and J usage is TRBJ2-7, with 10 nucleotides matching TRBD1. The germline gives CDR1 MNHNS, CDR2 SASEGT. The CDR3 has 16 residues. Trimming cost V 3 bases and J 3 bases; bases outside gene matches: 8. DNA for the CDR3: TGTGCCAGCAGTGAGCCCGGGACAGGGGTAGTCTACGAGCAGTACTTC. As protein: CASSEPGTGVVYEQYF.

On this clone: An end of the junction differs from the germline gene, which may be a read error. This chain connects TRBV7-9 to TRBJ2-7; 10 bases line up with TRBD1. The CDR3 sequence is 16 residues long. Germline CDR1 SEHNR, CDR2 FQNEAQ (reference sequence). The CDR3 nucleotides are TGTTCCAGCAGCCCTTCTGGGGGGACAGGGGCCTACGAGCAGTACTTC. This translates into CSSSPSGGTGAYEQYF.

Note on this clone: Other DNA sequences in the same sample also yield this CDR3. The chain employs TRBV27 and TRBJ1-5; 7 positions match TRBD1. The CDR3 runs 15 residues. Trimming took 6 bases from V and 0 from J; bases not matched to a gene: 5. In germline, CDR1 is MNHEY, CDR2 SMNVEV (reference sequence). The CDR3 sequence is CASSRQGDSNQPQHF. The CDR3, as DNA: TGTGCCAGCAGCCGACAGGGCGATAGCAATCAGCCCCAGCATTTT.

V is TRBV7-2 and J is TRBJ1-1, with D uncertain. V was pared by 4 bases and J by 1 base, with 10 bases between. CDR3 length equals 14 residues. Germline loops: CDR1 SGHTA, CDR2 FQGNSA. CDR3 residues: CASSYSNGNTEAFF. In nucleotides, the CDR3 is TGTGCCAGCAGCTACTCGAATGGGAACACTGAAGCTTTCTTT.

The chain's CDR3 is CASSPLAGSSYNEQFF. CDR3 in DNA: TGTGCCAGCAGTCCCCTAGCGGGGAGCTCCTACAATGAGCAGTTCTTC. This chain links TRBV27 with TRBJ2-1, with 9 nucleotides matching TRBD2. The V gene end was trimmed by 5 bases and the J gene end by 0 bases; junction bases not matched to a gene: 5. The V gene's germline CDR1 is MNHEY and CDR2 SMNVEV (reference sequence). The CDR3 is made up of 16 amino acids.

The rearrangement joins TRBV28 to TRBJ2-5, with D maybe TRBD2 (5 bases). The V gene's germline CDR1 is MDHEN and CDR2 SYDVKM. This CDR3 is built from 14 residues. Trimming removed 5 bases from V and 3 bases from J, with 13 bases in between. The DNA for the CDR3 is TGTGCCAGCAGTCAGGACTTAGTCGAAGAGACCCAGTACTTC. It specifies CASSQDLVEETQYF.

V is TRBV27 and J is TRBJ1-1; 10 nucleotides match TRBD1. CDR1 is MNHEY, CDR2 SMNVEV, per germline (reference sequence). The CDR3 spans 15 residues. The trim removed 2 bases at V and 6 bases at J, leaving 6 bases unmatched. The CDR3 reads CASSLGGQGGPEAFF. The CDR3 DNA reads TGTGCCAGCAGTTTAGGAGGACAGGGGGGGCCTGAAGCTTTCTTT.

The rearrangement joins TRBV2 to TRBJ2-3; perhaps TRBD1 as D (6 bases). Between the trimmed V and J ends, which lost 3 bases and 5 bases, there was a span of 9 bases. This CDR3 has 13 amino acids. In germline, CDR1 is SNHLY, CDR2 FYNNEI. As DNA, the CDR3 is TGTGCCAGCAGTGAGTACAGGGAAGATACGCAGTATTTT. This encodes CASSEYREDTQYF. The full variable domain, with the rest looked up from reference TRBV2 and TRBJ2-3, is EPEVTQTPSHQVTQMGQEVILRCVPISNHLYFYWYRQILGQKVEFLVSFYNNEISEKSEIFDDQFSVERPDGSNFTLKIRSTKLEDSAMYFCASSEYREDTQYFGPGTRLTVL.

The chain carries TRBV30 and TRBJ2-5, with TRBD2 matching 10 bases. The CDR3 contains 15 residues. Trimming cost V 3 bases and J 7 bases; bases outside gene matches: 11. Germline V gene sequence: CDR1 GTSNPN, CDR2 SVGIG (reference sequence). CDR3 sequence reads: CAWRPSGRPVGTQYF. The CDR3 DNA reads as TGTGCCTGGAGGCCTAGCGGGAGACCCGTCGGGACCCAGTACTTC.

The chain joins TRBV7-2 to TRBJ1-1; D is ambiguous. Germline-derived CDR1 and CDR2 are SGHTA and FQGNSA. The CDR3 is 14 amino acids. V was shortened by 1 base and J by 1 base, with 7 bases between the two germline ends. The chain's CDR3 is CASSLGSGNTEAFF. The CDR3 DNA reads as TGTGCCAGCAGCTTAGGGTCCGGGAACACTGAAGCTTTCTTT. The full variable domain, its missing parts supplied by reference TRBV7-2 and TRBJ1-1, is GAGVSQSPSNKVTEKGKDVELRCDPISGHTALYWYRQSLGQGLEFLIYFQGNSAPDKSGLPSDRFSAERTGGSVSTLTIQRTQQEDSAVYLCASSLGSGNTEAFFGQGTRLTVV.

The V gene is TRBV11-2, the J gene TRBJ2-3, with 9 nucleotides matching TRBD2. Germline CDR1 is SGHAT and CDR2 is FQNNGV. This CDR3 comprises 18 residues. The V gene end was trimmed by 0 bases and the J gene end by 6 bases; junction bases not matched to a gene: 13. The CDR3 loop reads CASSLDEIAGDLRDTQYF. Here the CDR3 DNA reads TGTGCCAGCAGCTTAGATGAGATAGCGGGGGACTTGCGGGATACGCAGTATTTT.

Only a few counts were recorded for this clone. V gene TRBV27 combines with J gene TRBJ2-7; 9 nucleotides agree with TRBD2. Trimming at V came to 8 bases and at J to 0 bases, leaving 2 bases not matched to a gene. CDR3 length: 13 amino acids. CDR1 and CDR2 from the germline V gene are MNHEY and SMNVEV (reference sequence). The CDR3 DNA reads as TGTGCCAGCGCGGGAGGGAACTCCTACGAGCAGTACTTC. Its protein product is CASAGGNSYEQYF.

The chain carries TRBV10-2 and TRBJ2-1; D might be TRBD1 (5 bases). V gave up 5 bases and J gave up 4 bases, with 12 bases separating them. The CDR3 loop spans 14 amino acids. CDR1 is WSHSY and CDR2 is SAAADI in the germline V gene. The CDR3 coding sequence is TGCGCCAGCAGTCCCTCCTCAGGGTACAATGAGCAGTTCTTC. This sequence encodes CASSPSSGYNEQFF.

The rearrangement uses TRBV7-2 and TRBJ2-7, with D tentatively TRBD2 (7 bases). The CDR3 length is 16 residues. Per germline, CDR1 SGHTA and CDR2 FQGNSA. Trimming removed 1 base at V and 0 bases at J, with 13 bases between. In DNA form, the CDR3 reads TGTGCCAGCAGCTTAGGGGGGGGCGGGAGCTCCTACGAGCAGTACTTC. Protein sequence: CASSLGGGGSSYEQYF.

The J gene is TRBJ1-1, the V gene TRBV5-1; no definite D call. CDR3 length: 15 residues. The germline V gene has CDR1 SGHRS and CDR2 YFSETQ. The V end was cut by 4 bases, the J end by 0 bases, with 13 bases between. In nucleotides, the CDR3 is TGCGCCAGCAGCCAACTGGACTACTTGAACACTGAAGCTTTCTTT. Its protein product is CASSQLDYLNTEAFF. Drawing the rest from reference TRBV5-1 and TRBJ1-1, the complete variable domain is KAGVTQTPRYLIKTRGQQVTLSCSPISGHRSVSWYQQTPGQGLQFLFEYFSETQRNKGNFPGRFSGRQFSNSRSEMNVSTLELGDSALYLCASSQLDYLNTEAFFGQGTRLTVV.

The V gene is TRBV9, the J gene TRBJ2-3; TRBD2 might be the D (6 bases). Trimming shortened V by 4 bases and J by 0 bases, and 21 bases separated the two germline ends. The CDR3 totals 18 residues. Per germline, CDR1 SGDLS and CDR2 YYNGEE. The CDR3 loop reads CASSPATSSGVSTDTQYF. The CDR3 region has the DNA TGTGCCAGCAGCCCCGCCACTAGTTCGGGGGTTAGCACAGATACGCAGTATTTT.